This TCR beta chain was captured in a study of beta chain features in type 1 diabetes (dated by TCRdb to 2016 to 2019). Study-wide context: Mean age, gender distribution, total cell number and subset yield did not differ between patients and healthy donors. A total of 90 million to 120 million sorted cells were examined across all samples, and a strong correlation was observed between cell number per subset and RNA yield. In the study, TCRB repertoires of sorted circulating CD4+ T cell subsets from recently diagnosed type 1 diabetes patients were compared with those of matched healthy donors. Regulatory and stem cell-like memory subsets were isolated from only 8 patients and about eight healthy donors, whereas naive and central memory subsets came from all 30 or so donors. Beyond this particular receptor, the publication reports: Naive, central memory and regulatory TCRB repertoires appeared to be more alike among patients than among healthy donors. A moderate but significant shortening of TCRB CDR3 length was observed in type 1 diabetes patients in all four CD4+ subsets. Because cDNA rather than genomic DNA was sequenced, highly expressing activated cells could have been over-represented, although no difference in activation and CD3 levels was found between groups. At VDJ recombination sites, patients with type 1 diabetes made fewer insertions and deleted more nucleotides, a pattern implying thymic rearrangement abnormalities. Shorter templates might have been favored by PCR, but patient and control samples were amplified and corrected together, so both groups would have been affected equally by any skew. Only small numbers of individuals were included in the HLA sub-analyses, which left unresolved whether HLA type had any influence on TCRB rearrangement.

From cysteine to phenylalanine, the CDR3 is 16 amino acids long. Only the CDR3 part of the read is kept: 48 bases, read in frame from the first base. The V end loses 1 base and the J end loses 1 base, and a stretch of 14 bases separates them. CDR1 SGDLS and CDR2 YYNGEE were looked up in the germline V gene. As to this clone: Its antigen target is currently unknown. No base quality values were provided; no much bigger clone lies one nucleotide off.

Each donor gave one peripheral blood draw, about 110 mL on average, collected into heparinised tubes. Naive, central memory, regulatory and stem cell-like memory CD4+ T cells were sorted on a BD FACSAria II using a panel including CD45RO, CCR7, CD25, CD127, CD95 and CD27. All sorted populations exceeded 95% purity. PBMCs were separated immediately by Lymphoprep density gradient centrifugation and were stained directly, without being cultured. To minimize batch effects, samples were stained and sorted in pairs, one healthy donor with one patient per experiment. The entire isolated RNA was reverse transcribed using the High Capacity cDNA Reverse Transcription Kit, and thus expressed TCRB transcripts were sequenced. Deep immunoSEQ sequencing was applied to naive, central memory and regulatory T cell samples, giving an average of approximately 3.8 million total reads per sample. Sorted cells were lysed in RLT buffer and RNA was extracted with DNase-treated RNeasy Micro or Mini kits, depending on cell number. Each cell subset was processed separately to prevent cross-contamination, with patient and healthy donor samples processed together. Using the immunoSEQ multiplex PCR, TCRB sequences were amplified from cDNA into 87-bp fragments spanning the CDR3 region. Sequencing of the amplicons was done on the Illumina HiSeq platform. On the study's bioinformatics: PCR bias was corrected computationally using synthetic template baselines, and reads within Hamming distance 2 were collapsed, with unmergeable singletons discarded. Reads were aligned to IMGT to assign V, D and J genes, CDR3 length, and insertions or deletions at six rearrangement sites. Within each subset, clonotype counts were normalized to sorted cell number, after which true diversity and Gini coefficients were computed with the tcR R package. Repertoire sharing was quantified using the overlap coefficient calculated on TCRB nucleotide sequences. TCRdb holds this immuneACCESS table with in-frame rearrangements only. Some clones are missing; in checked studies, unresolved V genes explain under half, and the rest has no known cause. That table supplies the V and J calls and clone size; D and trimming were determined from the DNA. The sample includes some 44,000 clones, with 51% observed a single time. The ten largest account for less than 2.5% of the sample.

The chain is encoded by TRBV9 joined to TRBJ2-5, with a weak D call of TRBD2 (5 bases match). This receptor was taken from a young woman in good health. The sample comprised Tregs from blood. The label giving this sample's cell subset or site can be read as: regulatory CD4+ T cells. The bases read TGTGCCAGCAGCGTACAAGCGGACCCTTCCCAAGAGACCCAGTACTTC. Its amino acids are CASSVQADPSQETQYF.